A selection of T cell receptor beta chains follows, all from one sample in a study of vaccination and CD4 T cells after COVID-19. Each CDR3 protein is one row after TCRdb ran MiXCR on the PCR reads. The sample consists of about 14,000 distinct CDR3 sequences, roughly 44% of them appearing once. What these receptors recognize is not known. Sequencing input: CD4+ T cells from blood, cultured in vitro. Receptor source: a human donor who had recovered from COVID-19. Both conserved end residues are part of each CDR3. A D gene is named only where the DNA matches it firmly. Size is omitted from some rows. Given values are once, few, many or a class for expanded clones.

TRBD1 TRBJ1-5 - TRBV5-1 CASSLDGQGNQPQHF TGCGCCAGCAGCTTGGATGGACAGGGGAATCAGCCCCAGCATTTT
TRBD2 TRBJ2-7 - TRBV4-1 CASRDPGGGYEQYF TGCGCCAGCAGAGATCCCGGCGGGGGCTACGAGCAGTACTTC
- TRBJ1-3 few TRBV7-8 CASSPTDSGNTIYF TGTGCCAGCAGCCCCACCGACTCTGGAAACACCATATATTTT
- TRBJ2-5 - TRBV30 CALAVGAQETQYF TGTGCCTTAGCGGTGGGGGCGCAGGAGACCCAGTACTTC
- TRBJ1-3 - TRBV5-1 CASSLREGSGNTIYF TGCGCCAGCAGCTTAAGGGAAGGATCAGGAAACACCATATATTTT
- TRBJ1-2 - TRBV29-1 CSAADGLLGRYGYTF TGCAGCGCTGCCGACGGCCTATTAGGGAGGTATGGCTACACCTTC
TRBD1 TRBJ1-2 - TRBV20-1 CSARVSGGRYGYTF TGCAGTGCTAGAGTTTCAGGGGGCCGATATGGCTACACCTTC
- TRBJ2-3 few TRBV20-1 CSARTARGSQYF TGCAGTGCCAGGACTGCCAGAGGATCGCAGTATTTT
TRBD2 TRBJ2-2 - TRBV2 CASSISGGAAGGELFF TGTGCCAGCAGTATTAGCGGGGGAGCGGCGGGAGGGGAGCTGTTTTTT
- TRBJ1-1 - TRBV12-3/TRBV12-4 CASSSIAEAFF TGTGCCAGCAGCTCTATTGCTGAAGCTTTCTTT
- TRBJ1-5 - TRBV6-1 CASSEGPTVNQPQHF TGTGCCAGCAGTGAAGGTCCGACTGTAAATCAGCCCCAGCATTTT
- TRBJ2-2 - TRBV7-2 CASSFLGRVRPGELFF TGTGCCAGCAGCTTCCTAGGTAGGGTGCGCCCCGGGGAGCTGTTTTTT
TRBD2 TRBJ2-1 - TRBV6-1 CASSRTSGAYNEQFF TGTGCCAGCAGCCGGACTAGCGGGGCTTACAATGAGCAGTTCTTC
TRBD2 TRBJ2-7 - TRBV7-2 CASSPGLAGGEQYF TGTGCCAGCAGCCCCGGACTAGCGGGGGGCGAGCAGTACTTC
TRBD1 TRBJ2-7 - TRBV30 CAWSRDSTHEQYF TGTGCCTGGTCCCGGGACAGTACCCACGAGCAGTACTTC
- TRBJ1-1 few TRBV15 CASGPRMNTEAFF TGTGCCAGCGGGCCCAGAATGAACACTGAAGCTTTCTTT
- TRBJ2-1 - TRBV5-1 CASSLEVEQFF TGCGCCAGCAGCTTGGAGGTTGAGCAGTTCTTC
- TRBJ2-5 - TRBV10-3 CAISDGPIETQYF TGTGCCATCAGTGACGGGCCGATAGAGACCCAGTACTTC
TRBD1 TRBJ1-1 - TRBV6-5 CASSYSPGQGTEAFF TGTGCCAGCAGTTACTCCCCGGGACAGGGTACTGAAGCTTTCTTT
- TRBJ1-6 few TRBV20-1 CSANSGPARYNSPLHF TGCAGTGCTAACTCGGGACCGGCGCGGTATAATTCACCCCTCCACTTT
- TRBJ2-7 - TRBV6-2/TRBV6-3 CASGWRGQYF TGTGCCAGCGGCTGGAGGGGGCAGTACTTC
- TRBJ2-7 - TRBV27 CASIKTRGGGYEQYF TGTGCCAGCATCAAAACGAGGGGTGGGGGCTACGAGCAGTACTTC
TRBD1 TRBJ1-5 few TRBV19 CASRLSQGYNQPQHF TGTGCCAGTAGACTATCACAGGGGTACAATCAGCCCCAGCATTTT
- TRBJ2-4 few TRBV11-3 CASSFSLAKNIQYF TGTGCCAGCAGCTTCAGCCTAGCCAAAAACATTCAGTACTTC
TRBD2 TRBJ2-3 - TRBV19 CASSTKRGLAGGDGSTDTQYF TGTGCCAGTAGTACGAAACGTGGACTAGCGGGGGGCGATGGTAGCACAGATACGCAGTATTTT
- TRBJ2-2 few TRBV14 CASSQVAGSWNTGELFF TGTGCCAGCAGCCAAGTCGCAGGATCCTGGAACACCGGGGAGCTGTTTTTT
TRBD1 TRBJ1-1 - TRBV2 CASIDRGTEAFF TGTGCCAGCATTGACAGGGGGACTGAAGCTTTCTTT
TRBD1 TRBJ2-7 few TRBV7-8 CASSLGGGTGSYEQYF TGTGCCAGCAGCTTAGGGGGGGGGACAGGGTCCTACGAGCAGTACTTC
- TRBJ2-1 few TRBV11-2 CASSPGLLEQFF TGTGCCAGCAGCCCTGGACTTCTTGAGCAGTTCTTC
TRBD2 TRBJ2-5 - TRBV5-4 CASSSGLAVTQETQYF TGTGCCAGCAGCTCCGGACTAGCGGTGACGCAAGAGACCCAGTACTTC
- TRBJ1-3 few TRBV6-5 CASSYSPSGNTIYF TGTGCCAGCAGTTACTCCCCCTCTGGAAACACCATATATTTT
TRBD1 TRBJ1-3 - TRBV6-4 CASSPTGEGNTMYF TGTGCCAGCAGTCCGACAGGGGAAGGAAACACCATGTATTTT
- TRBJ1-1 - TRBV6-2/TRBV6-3 CASSYLSGLGGTEAFF TGTGCCAGCAGTTACTTGTCCGGGCTGGGTGGCACTGAAGCTTTCTTT
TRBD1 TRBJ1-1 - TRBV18 CASSQGQTQEAFF TGTGCCAGCTCACAGGGACAGACTCAGGAAGCTTTCTTT
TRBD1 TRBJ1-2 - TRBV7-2 CASSPPDRRANYGYTF TGTGCCAGCAGCCCACCGGACAGGAGGGCTAACTATGGCTACACCTTC
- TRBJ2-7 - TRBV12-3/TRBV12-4 CASSFERGPSSYEQYF TGTGCCAGCAGTTTTGAGAGGGGCCCCAGCTCCTACGAGCAGTACTTC
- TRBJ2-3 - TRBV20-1 CSARISGSTDTQYF TGCAGTGCTAGAATATCGGGGTCCACAGATACGCAGTATTTT
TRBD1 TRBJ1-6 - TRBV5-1 CASSLAGTGESPLHF TGCGCCAGCAGCTTGGCGGGGACAGGGGAATCACCCCTCCACTTT
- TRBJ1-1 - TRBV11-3 CASSLDGQNTEAFF TGTGCCAGCAGCTTAGATGGGCAGAACACTGAAGCTTTCTTT
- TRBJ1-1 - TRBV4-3 CASSLGDIQNTEAFF TGCGCCAGCAGCCTAGGGGACATCCAGAACACTGAAGCTTTCTTT
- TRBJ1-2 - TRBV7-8 CASSYQGFYGYTF TGTGCCAGCAGCTACCAGGGTTTCTATGGCTACACCTTC
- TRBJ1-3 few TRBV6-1 CASSVRVPGPGNTIYF TGTGCCAGCAGCGTTAGGGTTCCGGGCCCTGGAAACACCATATATTTT
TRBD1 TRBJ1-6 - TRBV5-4 CASSLTGGMAPLHF TGTGCCAGCAGCTTGACAGGGGGCATGGCACCCCTCCACTTT
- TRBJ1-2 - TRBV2 CASSELGLQGAGYTF TGTGCCAGCAGTGAATTAGGCTTACAGGGTGCTGGCTACACCTTC